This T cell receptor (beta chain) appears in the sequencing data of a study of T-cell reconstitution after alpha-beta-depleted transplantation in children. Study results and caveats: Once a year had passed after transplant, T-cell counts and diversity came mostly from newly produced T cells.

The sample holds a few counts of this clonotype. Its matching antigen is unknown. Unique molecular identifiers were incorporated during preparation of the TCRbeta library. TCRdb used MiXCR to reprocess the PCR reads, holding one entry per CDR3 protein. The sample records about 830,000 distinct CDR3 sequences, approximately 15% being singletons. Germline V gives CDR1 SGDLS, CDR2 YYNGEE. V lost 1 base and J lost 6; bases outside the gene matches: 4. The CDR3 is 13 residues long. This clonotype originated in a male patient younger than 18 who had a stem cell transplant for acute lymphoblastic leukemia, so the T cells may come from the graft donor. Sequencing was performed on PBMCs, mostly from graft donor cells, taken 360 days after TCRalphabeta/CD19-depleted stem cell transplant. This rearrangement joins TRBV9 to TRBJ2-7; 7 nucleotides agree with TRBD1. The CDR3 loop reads CASSVPGQCEQYF. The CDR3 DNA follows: TGTGCCAGCAGCGTACCGGGACAGTGCGAGCAGTACTTC. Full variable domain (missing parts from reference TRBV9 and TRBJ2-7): DSGVTQTPKHLITATGQRVTLRCSPRSGDLSVYWYQQSLDQGLQFLIQYYNGEERAKGNILERFSAQQFPDLHSELNLSSLELGDSALYFCASSVPGQCEQYFGPGTRLTVT.